A selection of T cell receptor beta chains follows, all from one sample in a study of shared clonotypes between healthy human individuals. The assay was immunoSEQ multiplex PCR, and TCRdb's table has in-frame clones only and misses some. The profile shows roughly 2 million clones, about 95% of them singletons. Specimen: naive CD8+ T cells sorted from blood. These receptors were obtained from a man younger than 35 in good health. Each CDR3 is given with its conserved first and last residue. The D gene is left open where the match is weak. Not all rows give a size; the values are once, few, many and, for expanded clones, a class.

TRBJ2-2	TRBV25-1	.	.	CASSETRTGELFF	TGTGCCAGCAGTGAAACTCGCACCGGGGAGCTGTTTTTT
TRBJ1-2	TRBV7-9	TRBD1	once	CASSSLQGVENGYTF	TGTGCCAGCAGCTCTTTGCAGGGGGTCGAGAATGGCTACACCTTC
TRBJ2-1	TRBV29-1	TRBD2	.	CSAAGLAGGPYFDEQFF	TGCAGCGCTGCGGGACTAGCGGGGGGGCCCTACTTCGATGAGCAGTTCTTC
TRBJ1-5	TRBV6-1	.	.	CASSEWGEEGNQPQHF	TGTGCCAGCAGTGAATGGGGGGAAGAAGGCAATCAGCCCCAGCATTTT
TRBJ2-7	TRBV7-9	TRBD2	.	CASSPEAGGPHEQYF	TGTGCCAGCAGCCCGGAGGCGGGGGGGCCCCACGAGCAGTACTTC
TRBJ1-2	TRBV5-4	.	.	CASSFDGQPVYGYTF	TGTGCCAGCAGCTTCGACGGACAGCCTGTCTATGGCTACACCTTC
TRBJ2-7	TRBV28	.	once	CASTFGKGSYEQYF	TGTGCCAGCACCTTCGGAAAGGGCTCCTACGAGCAGTACTTC
TRBJ2-3	TRBV27	TRBD2	.	CASSLSLAGGPDTQYF	TGTGCCAGCAGTTTATCTCTAGCGGGAGGGCCAGATACGCAGTATTTT
TRBJ1-1	TRBV9	TRBD1	once	CASSSGQGARTEAFF	TGTGCCAGCAGCTCGGGACAGGGGGCGAGAACAGAAGCTTTCTTT
TRBJ2-7	TRBV6-1	TRBD1	.	CASSDPQGASYEQYF	TGTGCCAGCAGTGACCCACAGGGGGCATCCTACGAGCAGTACTTC
TRBJ2-7	TRBV5-8	.	.	CASSLGGVPYYEQYF	TGTGCCAGCAGCTTGGGAGGGGTTCCTTACTACGAGCAGTACTTC
TRBJ1-2	TRBV6-6	.	.	CASSYSEGVVGYTF	TGTGCCAGCAGTTACTCGGAGGGGGTGGTGGGCTACACCTTC
TRBJ2-3	TRBV7-6	.	.	CASSAGWLGDTQYF	TGTGCCAGCAGCGCCGGATGGTTGGGGGATACGCAGTATTTT
TRBJ2-7	TRBV4-1	.	.	CASSQGPYEQYF	TGCGCCAGCAGCCAAGGGCCTTACGAGCAGTACTTC
TRBJ1-2	TRBV5-1	.	.	CASSFAPGSDYTF	TGCGCCAGCAGCTTTGCCCCAGGGAGTGACTACACCTTC
TRBJ2-1	TRBV4-3	TRBD2	.	CASSQGLGGSSYNEQFF	TGCGCCAGCAGCCAAGGCCTCGGCGGGAGCTCCTACAATGAGCAGTTCTTC